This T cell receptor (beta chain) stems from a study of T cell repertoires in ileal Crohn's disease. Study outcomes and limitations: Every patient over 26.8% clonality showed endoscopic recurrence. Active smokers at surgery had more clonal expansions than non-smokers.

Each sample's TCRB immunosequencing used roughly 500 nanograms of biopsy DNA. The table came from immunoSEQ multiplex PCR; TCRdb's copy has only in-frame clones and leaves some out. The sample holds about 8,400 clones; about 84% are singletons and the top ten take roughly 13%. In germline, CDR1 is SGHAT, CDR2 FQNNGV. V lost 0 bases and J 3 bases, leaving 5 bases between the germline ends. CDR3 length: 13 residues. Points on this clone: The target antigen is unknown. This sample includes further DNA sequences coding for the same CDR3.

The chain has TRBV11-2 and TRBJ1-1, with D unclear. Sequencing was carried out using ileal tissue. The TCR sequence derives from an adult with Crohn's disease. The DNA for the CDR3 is TGTGCCAGCAGCTTAGAGGTCGACACTGAAGCTTTCTTT. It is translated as CASSLEVDTEAFF.